This TCR beta chain was profiled in a study of blood T cells in healthy people across ages. Findings of the study overall: Possibly confounding the expanded clonotype changes was the fact that donor CMV status was unknown. Researchers said unsorted PBMCs prevented a conclusive naive versus antigen-experienced comparison.

Deletions cut 3 bases from V and 1 base from J, with 8 bases between. CDR1 is KGHSH, CDR2 LQKENI, per germline. The CDR3 runs 14 residues. In the case of this clonotype: The antigen is unknown. The final CDR3 position lacks the conserved phenylalanine or tryptophan, pointing to a likely read error.

The use of a sample-barcoded 5' primer and a J-beta primer mix characterized a second PCR of about 6 to 11 cycles. TCRdb re-analysed the 5' RACE reads in MiXCR, keeping a single row per CDR3 protein. The table includes 550,000 to 750,000 distinct CDR3 sequences, under 25% detected once. This TCR was sampled from a man between 65 and 85 years old in good health. The rearrangement uses TRBV18 and TRBJ2-3; no clear D. Sequencing was carried out using blood. The CDR3 loop is CASSPGGGTDTQYL. The DNA for the CDR3 is TGTGCCAGCTCACCGGGCGGCGGCACAGATACGCAGTATCTT.